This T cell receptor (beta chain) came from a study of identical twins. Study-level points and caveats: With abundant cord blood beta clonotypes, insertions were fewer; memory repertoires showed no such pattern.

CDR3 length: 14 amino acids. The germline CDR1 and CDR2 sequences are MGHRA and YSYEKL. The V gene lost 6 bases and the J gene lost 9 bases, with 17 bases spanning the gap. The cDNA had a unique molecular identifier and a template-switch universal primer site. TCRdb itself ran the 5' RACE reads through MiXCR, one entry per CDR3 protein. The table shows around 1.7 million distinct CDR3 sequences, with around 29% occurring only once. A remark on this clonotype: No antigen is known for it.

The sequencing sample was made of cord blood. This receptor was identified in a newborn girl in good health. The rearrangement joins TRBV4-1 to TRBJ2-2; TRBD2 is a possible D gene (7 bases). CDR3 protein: CASRLGASGRELFF. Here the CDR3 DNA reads TGCGCCAGCAGACTGGGGGCTAGCGGACGGGAGCTGTTTTTT.